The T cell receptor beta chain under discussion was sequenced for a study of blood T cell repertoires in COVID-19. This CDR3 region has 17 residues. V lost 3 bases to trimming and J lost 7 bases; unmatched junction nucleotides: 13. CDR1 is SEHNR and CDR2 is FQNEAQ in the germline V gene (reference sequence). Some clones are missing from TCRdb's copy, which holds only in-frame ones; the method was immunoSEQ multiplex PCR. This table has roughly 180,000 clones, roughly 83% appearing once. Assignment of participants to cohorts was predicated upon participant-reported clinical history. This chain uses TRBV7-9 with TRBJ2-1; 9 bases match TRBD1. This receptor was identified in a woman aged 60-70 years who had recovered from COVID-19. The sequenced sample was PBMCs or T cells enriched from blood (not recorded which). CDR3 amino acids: CASSFYGTGKVLNEQFF. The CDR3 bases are TGTGCCAGCAGCTTCTACGGGACAGGGAAAGTCCTTAATGAGCAGTTCTTC.